This T cell receptor (beta chain) stems from a study of T cell repertoires in cytomegalovirus infection. Study summary: Indicated by public TCR beta signatures were CMV infection and matching HLA type. Broader study findings: Identification of carriers of CMV plus the relevant HLA was performed using cumulative public TCR beta family frequency. It was HLA-C-restricted CMV-specific TCR beta clonotypes that dominated the response ex vivo.

From the reads, TCRdb called clonotypes with MiXCR, one entry per CDR3 protein. The table records 360,000 or so distinct CDR3 sequences, about 35% of them present only once. Trimming removed 7 bases from V and 8 bases from J, with 15 bases in between. In germline, CDR1 is SEHNR, CDR2 FQNEAQ (reference sequence). The CDR3 is 13 residues long. This clonotype was detected only a few times. Its antigen is currently unknown. This chain joins TRBV7-9 and TRBJ2-4, with D uncertain. The sample was cultured PBMCs, taken from culture after CMV antigen stimulation. This TCR derives from a human donor in good health (CMV status not recorded). Some clones in this sample may be carry-over from other donors' samples. The CDR3 coding sequence is TGTGCCAGCACCCTCGACGGGCTCGACATTCAGTACTTC. Residues: CASTLDGLDIQYF. Complete variable domain (other parts from reference TRBV7-9 and TRBJ2-4): DTGVSQNPRHKITKRGQNVTFRCDPISEHNRLYWYRQTLGQGPEFLTYFQNEAQLEKSRLLSDRFSAERPKGSFSTLEIQRTEQGDSAMYLCASTLDGLDIQYFGAGTRLSVL.